The 24 T cell receptor beta chains listed next were all sequenced from one sample in a study of blood T cell repertoires in COVID-19. Assay: immunoSEQ multiplex PCR; the TCRdb copy retains only in-frame clones and omits some. The repertoire holds about 300,000 clones, about 85% seen once, with 2% to 3% in the top ten. Sample: PBMCs or T cells enriched from blood (not recorded which). The source of these receptors is a woman aged 45-60 years who had recovered from COVID-19.

The chain is built from TRBV19 and TRBJ1-4; TRBD1 matches 9 bases. The CDR3 extends over 14 amino acids. With V trimmed by 5 bases and J by 5 bases, 3 bases remained unmatched. CDR1 LNHDA and CDR2 SQIVND come from the germline V gene (reference sequence). The CDR3 region is CASSGGQGNEKLFF. CDR3 coding DNA: TGTGCCAGTAGTGGGGGACAGGGCAATGAAAAACTGTTTTTT.

The CDR3 loop reads CASSSQGGNSPLHF. The CDR3 DNA reads as TGTGCCAGCAGCAGCCAGGGTGGCAATTCACCCCTCCACTTT. This rearrangement joins TRBV5-8 to TRBJ1-6; D might be TRBD1 (5 bases). The V gene's germline CDR1 is SGHTS and CDR2 YDEGEE. The CDR3 has 14 amino acids. Trimming pared 4 bases from V and 7 bases from J, leaving 12 bases between. Supplemented by reference TRBV5-8 and TRBJ1-6, the full variable domain reads EAGVTQSPTHLIKTRGQQATLRCSPISGHTSVYWYQQALGLGLQFLLWYDEGEERNRGNFPPRFSGRQFPNYSSELNVNALELEDSALYLCASSSQGGNSPLHFGNGTRLTVT.

The CDR3 loop is CASSSRTQGFTEAFF. The CDR3 DNA is TGTGCCAGCAGCTCCCGCACACAGGGATTCACTGAAGCTTTCTTT. The chain is built from TRBV7-2 and TRBJ1-1, with D possibly being TRBD1 (6 bases). This CDR3 has 15 amino acids. Trimming cost V 4 bases and J 4 bases, with 16 bases left between them. Germline-derived CDR1 and CDR2 are SGHTA and FQGNSA.

This sequence joins TRBV6-5 and TRBJ1-5; D is perhaps TRBD1 (5 bases). V lost 6 bases to trimming and J lost 0 bases, with 12 bases between them. The CDR3 runs to 15 residues. CDR1 and CDR2 (germline): MNHEY, SVGAGI. CDR3 amino acids: CASRTGQLSNQPQHF. The CDR3 DNA sequence: TGTGCCAGCAGGACCGGACAACTTAGCAATCAGCCCCAGCATTTT.

The chain employs TRBV27 and TRBJ1-2; D unclear. CDR1 and CDR2 from the germline V gene are MNHEY and SMNVEV (reference sequence). Trimming pared 0 bases from V and 4 bases from J, leaving 9 bases between. CDR3 length equals 14 residues. The CDR3 loop is CASSLSNRFYGYTF. The CDR3 DNA reads TGTGCCAGCAGTTTATCGAACCGGTTCTATGGCTACACCTTC.

The rearrangement uses TRBV5-1 and TRBJ1-6; 8 bases agree with TRBD1. Germline CDR1 and CDR2: SGHRS and YFSETQ. Trimming at V came to 0 bases and at J to 9 bases, leaving 11 bases not matched to a gene. The CDR3 is made up of 17 amino acids. The CDR3 DNA reads as TGCGCCAGCAGCTTGGAAGGGACAGGCCCCGGCGGTTCACCCCTCCACTTT. Amino acids: CASSLEGTGPGGSPLHF.

The chain recombines TRBV7-3 with TRBJ2-1, with 9 bases identical to TRBD2. With 5 bases clipped from V and 7 bases from J, the junction kept 9 bases outside the gene matches. Per germline, CDR1 SGHTA and CDR2 FQGTGA. CDR3 length: 15 amino acids. The CDR3 DNA reads TGTGCCAGCAGCCCTCGGATAGCGGGGGTGAATGAGCAGTTCTTC. Protein: CASSPRIAGVNEQFF.

This clone occurred once. The J gene is TRBJ1-5, the V gene TRBV7-2; D is possibly TRBD1 (5 bases). The germline V and J ends were trimmed by 5 bases and 4 bases, with 9 bases remaining between them. The CDR3 totals 13 residues. Germline V gene sequence: CDR1 SGHTA, CDR2 FQGNSA. The CDR3 is CASSLDRNQPQHF. DNA of the CDR3: TGTGCCAGCAGCCTAGACAGAAATCAGCCCCAGCATTTT.

The rearrangement links TRBV5-8 to TRBJ2-4; 12 bases map to TRBD2. Germline V gives CDR1 SGHTS, CDR2 YDEGEE. The CDR3 runs to 17 residues. The trim removed 0 bases at V and 7 bases at J, leaving 8 bases unmatched. The CDR3 region is CASSLEPSGRAGNIQYF. As DNA, the CDR3 is TGTGCCAGCAGCTTGGAGCCTAGCGGGAGGGCAGGGAACATTCAGTACTTC.

Only a few counts were recorded for this clone. V and J are TRBV4-3 and TRBJ1-2, with TRBD1 matching 9 bases. The ends lost 2 bases at V and 5 bases at J; junction bases unmatched: 6. CDR3 length: 15 residues. Germline V CDR1 and CDR2: LGHNA, YSLEER. CDR3 nucleotides: TGCGCCAGCAGCCAAAAGACAGGGGGAGAATATGGCTACACCTTC. Its protein is CASSQKTGGEYGYTF.

V gene TRBV6-5 combines with J gene TRBJ1-2; weak D call: TRBD1 (5 bases). Germline V lookup: CDR1 MNHEY, CDR2 SVGAGI. Trimming removed 1 base at V and 7 bases at J, with 10 bases between. The CDR3 has 13 amino acids. The CDR3 DNA sequence: TGTGCCAGCAGTTACTTCGGGGGAGGTGGCTACACCTTC. Translated: CASSYFGGGGYTF.

The chain is built from TRBV13 and TRBJ1-3, with D uncertain. Germline CDR1 is PRHDT and CDR2 is FYEKMQ (reference sequence). Trimming removed 6 bases at V and 8 bases at J, with 14 bases between. This CDR3 region has 13 residues. Here the CDR3 reads CASSPTPRDTIYF. CDR3 sequence (DNA): TGTGCCAGCAGTCCTACGCCAAGAGACACCATATATTTT.

The chain links TRBV6-4 to TRBJ1-5; D is unresolved. Germline values: CDR1 MRHNA, CDR2 SNTAGT. The ends were cut back, 4 bases at V and 1 base at J, with 11 bases in the middle. This CDR3 is built from 15 residues. The CDR3: CASSAQPGSNQPQHF. In DNA, the CDR3 is TGTGCCAGCAGTGCCCAGCCCGGGAGCAATCAGCCCCAGCATTTT.

The chain uses TRBV28 and TRBJ1-5; D unresolved. The V and J ends lost 3 bases and 6 bases respectively, with 12 bases between them. Germline V gene sequence: CDR1 MDHEN, CDR2 SYDVKM. The CDR3 spans 14 residues. The CDR3 DNA reads as TGTGCCAGCAGTTTGCCGGGTGATCGTCAGCCCCAGCATTTT. Protein: CASSLPGDRQPQHF.

The V gene is TRBV12-3 or TRBV12-4, the J gene TRBJ2-3; D possibly corresponds to TRBD2 (5 bases). The V and J ends lost 3 bases and 8 bases respectively, with 12 bases between them. CDR3 length equals 13 residues. CDR3 bases: TGTGCCAGCAGTTTTGGAGGATTCGGTACGCAGTATTTT. Translation gives CASSFGGFGTQYF.

This rearrangement joins TRBV5-6 to TRBJ1-6; D gene uncertain. V shed 0 bases and J shed 0 bases, with 7 bases lying between them. CDR3 length equals 16 residues. Per the germline V gene, CDR1 is SGHDT and CDR2 is YYEEEE. CDR3: CASSLAPRSYNSPLHF. CDR3 nucleotide sequence: TGTGCCAGCAGCTTGGCCCCGCGCTCCTATAATTCACCCCTCCACTTT.

V gene TRBV30 combines with J gene TRBJ2-6; weak D call: TRBD2 (6 bases). CDR1 and CDR2 (germline): GTSNPN, SVGIG (reference sequence). Trimming removed 2 bases at V and 0 bases at J, with 14 bases between. The CDR3 has 17 residues. The CDR3: CAWSRDLQASGANVLTF. DNA for the CDR3: TGTGCCTGGAGTCGGGACTTACAAGCCTCTGGGGCCAACGTCCTGACTTTC.

The chain joins TRBV14 to TRBJ1-3; D is possibly TRBD1 (6 bases). This CDR3 comprises 15 residues. Trimming stripped 4 bases from V and 3 bases from J, with 13 bases between. Germline values: CDR1 SGHDN, CDR2 FVKESK. The CDR3 DNA reads as TGTGCCAGCAGCCTACTTACGACAGGTGGAAACACCATATATTTT. Amino acid sequence: CASSLLTTGGNTIYF.

The V gene is TRBV24-1, the J gene TRBJ1-2; weak D call: TRBD1 (5 bases). With 2 bases removed from V and 7 bases from J, the gap between germline ends came to 10 bases. CDR1 and CDR2 from the germline V gene are KGHDR and SFDVKD. This CDR3 is 13 amino acids long. The CDR3 here is CATSDYKGSGYTF. The CDR3 bases are TGTGCCACCAGTGATTACAAGGGGTCTGGCTACACCTTC.

The rearrangement joins TRBV6-5 to TRBJ1-1, with a tentative D call TRBD1 (5 bases). CDR3 length: 15 amino acids. V lost 2 bases to trimming and J lost 4 bases, with 14 bases between them. CDR1 MNHEY and CDR2 SVGAGI come from the germline V gene. The CDR3 nucleotides read TGTGCCAGCAGTTACGGTGGTCAGGGTCTCACTGAAGCTTTCTTT. This codes for CASSYGGQGLTEAFF.

This chain joins TRBV7-2 and TRBJ2-3, with D possibly being TRBD1 (6 bases). Germline loops: CDR1 SGHTA, CDR2 FQGNSA. The CDR3 runs 13 residues. Between the trimmed V and J ends, which lost 11 bases and 2 bases, there was a span of 14 bases. As DNA, the CDR3 is TGTGCCGACGGGACACGTAACACAGATACGCAGTATTTT. Protein product: CADGTRNTDTQYF.

The genes are TRBV5-5 and TRBJ1-4, with no clear D. The CDR3 has 15 amino acids. The V gene's germline CDR1 is SGHKS and CDR2 YYEKEE (reference sequence). Trimming took off 1 base at V and 0 bases at J, with 7 bases between the two ends. The CDR3 nucleotides read TGTGCCAGCAGCTTGCCCAGAACAACTAATGAAAAACTGTTTTTT. Translating it yields CASSLPRTTNEKLFF.

This chain links TRBV5-1 with TRBJ2-1; 8 bases line up with TRBD2. The CDR3 is 17 amino acids. Germline CDR1 and CDR2: SGHRS and YFSETQ. With V trimmed by 3 bases and J by 4 bases, 12 bases remained unmatched. The CDR3 coding sequence is TGCGCCAGCAGCTCCCCCTTCAGCGGGAGCCGGTACAATGAGCAGTTCTTC. Its protein is CASSSPFSGSRYNEQFF. Full variable domain (remainder filled in from reference TRBV5-1 and TRBJ2-1): KAGVTQTPRYLIKTRGQQVTLSCSPISGHRSVSWYQQTPGQGLQFLFEYFSETQRNKGNFPGRFSGRQFSNSRSEMNVSTLELGDSALYLCASSSPFSGSRYNEQFFGPGTRLTVL.

The chain has TRBV5-4 and TRBJ2-2; tentative D call: TRBD1 (5 bases). The CDR3 is 15 amino acids. In germline, CDR1 is SGHNT, CDR2 YYREEE (reference sequence). V lost 0 bases to trimming and J lost 4 bases, with 10 bases between them. Here the CDR3 DNA reads TGTGCCAGCAGCTTGGCCAGACAGCTCACCGGGGAGCTGTTTTTT. Protein product: CASSLARQLTGELFF.